These 17 T cell receptor beta chains originate from one sample sequenced in a study of blood T cells in healthy people across ages. For the second PCR, which ran for about 6 to 11 cycles, a sample-barcoded 5' primer and a J-beta primer mix were used. Each CDR3 protein is one row after TCRdb ran MiXCR on the 5' RACE reads. The sample lists about 1.4 million distinct CDR3 sequences; around 55% were seen once. Source material: blood. Receptors originate from a man aged 18 to 35 in good health.

This clonotype was seen a handful of times. The chain employs TRBV7-2 and TRBJ2-3; no firm D call. V shed 1 base and J shed 4 bases, with 12 bases lying between them. The germline gives CDR1 SGHTA, CDR2 FQGNSA. The CDR3 length is 15 residues. The CDR3 region is CASSLEGFMSDTQYF. The CDR3 DNA reads as TGTGCCAGCAGCTTAGAAGGGTTTATGTCAGATACGCAGTATTTT.

The rearrangement joins TRBV6-5 to TRBJ2-2, with D possibly TRBD1 on 7 matching bases. The V end was cut by 6 bases, the J end by 0 bases, with 14 bases between. Germline CDR1 and CDR2: MNHEY and SVGAGI. The CDR3 runs 16 residues. Written as DNA, the CDR3 is TGTGCCAGCAGAATGGGCGGGACAGCGAACACCGGGGAGCTGTTTTTT. Translation: CASRMGGTANTGELFF.

The chain combines TRBV19 with TRBJ2-4, with 10 positions matching TRBD1. The V segment lost 5 bases and the J segment 3 bases; nucleotides outside the gene matches: 10. Germline lookup yields CDR1 LNHDA and CDR2 SQIVND (reference sequence). CDR3 length equals 17 residues. The CDR3 protein is CASSFRDRGRSKNIQYF. The CDR3 DNA follows: TGTGCCAGTAGTTTCCGGGACAGGGGACGGAGCAAAAACATTCAGTACTTC. Looking up the rest from reference TRBV19 and TRBJ2-4 gives the full variable domain: DGGITQSPKYLFRKEGQNVTLSCEQNLNHDAMYWYRQDPGQGLRLIYYSQIVNDFQKGDIAEGYSVSREKKESFPLTVTSAQKNPTAFYLCASSFRDRGRSKNIQYFGAGTRLSVL.

This chain joins TRBV4-2 and TRBJ2-5, with 16 positions matching TRBD2. The CDR3 is 18 residues long. The germline CDR1 and CDR2 sequences are LGHNA and YNFKEQ. Trimming removed 2 bases from V and 4 bases from J; junction bases left unmatched: 7. CDR3 residues: CASSQTGTSGRVSETQYF. The CDR3 DNA reads as TGTGCCAGCAGCCAAACCGGGACTAGCGGGAGGGTTTCAGAGACCCAGTACTTC.

The sample holds a few counts of this clonotype. The CDR3 region has the DNA TGTGCCAGCAGCTTCGGGACAGGGGTTATCTCTGGGGCCAACGTCCTGACTTTC. As protein: CASSFGTGVISGANVLTF. The chain couples TRBV5-6 to TRBJ2-6, with 10 bases aligning to TRBD1. Germline V gene data show CDR1 as SGHDT and CDR2 as YYEEEE. V lost 2 bases to trimming and J lost 0 bases; unmatched junction nucleotides: 5. The CDR3 has 18 residues.

The V call is TRBV7-9, the J call TRBJ2-5; D gene ambiguous. The J call is uncertain, as TRBJ2-7 better fits the DNA end. Germline loops: CDR1 SEHNR, CDR2 FQNEAQ (reference sequence). The CDR3 is 12 residues long. The CDR3 DNA reads as TGTGCCAGCAGCCACCTGAACGACGAGCAGTACTTC. Translated, it gives CASSHLNDEQYF.

This clonotype showed up just a few times. The chain links TRBV20-1 to TRBJ2-4, with 7 bases aligning to TRBD2. The end of the DNA is better explained by TRBJ2-7, so the J call may be wrong. Germline V lookup: CDR1 DFQATT, CDR2 SNEGSKA (reference sequence). The CDR3 consists of 14 residues. CDR3 bases: TGCAGTGCTAGAGACAGCGGGATGATCTACGAGCAGTACTTC. It yields the protein CSARDSGMIYEQYF.

The J gene is TRBJ2-1, the V gene TRBV20-1, with D perhaps being TRBD1 or TRBD2 (5 bases each). The CDR3 totals 15 residues. The germline gives CDR1 DFQATT, CDR2 SNEGSKA (reference sequence). Trimming stripped 6 bases from V and 0 bases from J, with 15 bases between. The CDR3 sequence: CSAVRGTPSYNEQFF. Written as DNA, the CDR3 is TGCAGTGCGGTACGAGGGACCCCCTCCTACAATGAGCAGTTCTTC.

The chain carries TRBV6-1 and TRBJ1-4, with a tentative D call TRBD1 (5 bases). Trimming took 1 base from V and 8 from J, leaving 17 bases between them. The CDR3 extends over 16 amino acids. In germline, CDR1 is MNHNS, CDR2 SASEGT. The CDR3 region has the DNA TGTGCCAGCAGTGAAGTGGGCCAGGGTGGAGGAGAAAAACTGTTTTTT. Translating it yields CASSEVGQGGGEKLFF.

This clonotype was observed a single time. The chain has TRBV5-1 and TRBJ2-7; 7 nucleotides align to TRBD1. The germline CDR1 and CDR2 sequences are SGHRS and YFSETQ. The CDR3 has 15 residues. The J segment lost 4 bases and the V segment lost 1 base, leaving 8 bases of the junction unmatched. The CDR3 DNA sequence: TGCGCCAGCAGCTTGTATTCGGGACAGCAATACGAGCAGTACTTC. Its protein is CASSLYSGQQYEQYF.

This clonotype was seen a single time. V is TRBV20-1 and J is TRBJ2-1; TRBD1 might be the D (5 bases). This CDR3 comprises 13 residues. V was clipped by 5 bases and J by 8 bases, with 16 bases between them. Per the germline V gene, CDR1 is DFQATT and CDR2 is SNEGSKA (reference sequence). The CDR3 region is CSAPRRGWDEQFF. The CDR3 DNA sequence: TGCAGTGCTCCCCGTAGGGGTTGGGATGAGCAGTTCTTC.

DNA of the CDR3: TGCGCCAGCAGCCAAGGACCTGCAACTAATGAAAAACTGTTTTTT. This encodes CASSQGPATNEKLFF. The chain uses TRBV4-3 and TRBJ1-4; D gene unclear. There are 15 residues in the CDR3. Germline lookup yields CDR1 LGHNA and CDR2 YSLEER. Trimming pared 1 base from V and 0 bases from J, leaving 6 bases between.

The rearrangement uses TRBV29-1 and TRBJ1-1; the D gene is possibly TRBD1 (5 bases). Looked up from germline, CDR1 is SQVTM and CDR2 is ANQGSEA. V was clipped by 7 bases and J by 10 bases, with 16 bases between them. The CDR3 totals 11 residues. CDR3 bases: TGCAGCGGAAAGACGCAGGGTGGAGCTTTCTTT. This gives the protein CSGKTQGGAFF. Drawing the rest from reference TRBV29-1 and TRBJ1-1, the complete variable domain is SAVISQKPSRDICQRGTSLTIQCQVDSQVTMMFWYRQQPGQSLTLIATANQGSEATYESGFVIDKFPISRPNLTFSTLTVSNMSPEDSSIYLCSGKTQGGAFFGQGTRLTVV.

This clonotype was counted only a few times. The chain combines TRBV5-1 with TRBJ2-1; a weak D match, TRBD2 (5 bases). The CDR3 is 14 residues long. Germline V gives CDR1 SGHRS, CDR2 YFSETQ. V lost 2 bases, J lost 5 bases, and 11 bases lay in between. Here the CDR3 reads CASSFMAGDNEQFF. CDR3 nucleotides: TGCGCCAGCAGCTTCATGGCGGGTGACAATGAGCAGTTCTTC.

Comment on this clonotype: At one end, the junction sequence differs from germline, possibly due to a read error. This chain's CDR3 is CASSQTGVTNTEAFF. CDR3 in DNA: TGCGCCAGCAGCCAAACAGGGGTTACGAACACTGAGGCTTTCTTT. This chain connects TRBV4-1 to TRBJ1-1, with TRBD1 identical over 7 bases. The CDR3 has 15 residues. Germline CDR1 and CDR2: MGHRA and YSYEKL.

A remark on this clonotype: The junction departs from germline at one end; a sequencing error may be responsible. This CDR3 is CASSYSSGVGSFNEQFF. The CDR3 DNA is TGTGCCAGCAGTTACTCGAGTGGGGTTGGGTCCTTCAATGAGCAGTTCTTC. The V call is TRBV6-5, the J call TRBJ2-1; D uncertain. Germline lookup yields CDR1 MNHEY and CDR2 SVGAGI. The CDR3 loop spans 17 amino acids.

This clonotype was detected once. This sequence joins TRBV12-3 or TRBV12-4 and TRBJ2-1, with D possibly being TRBD1 or TRBD2 (6 bases each). The CDR3 loop spans 15 amino acids. Trimming cost V 3 bases and J 5 bases, with 14 bases left between them. CDR3 region: CASSFLQGLHNEQFF. The CDR3 DNA is TGTGCCAGCAGTTTTTTACAGGGACTTCACAATGAGCAGTTCTTC.